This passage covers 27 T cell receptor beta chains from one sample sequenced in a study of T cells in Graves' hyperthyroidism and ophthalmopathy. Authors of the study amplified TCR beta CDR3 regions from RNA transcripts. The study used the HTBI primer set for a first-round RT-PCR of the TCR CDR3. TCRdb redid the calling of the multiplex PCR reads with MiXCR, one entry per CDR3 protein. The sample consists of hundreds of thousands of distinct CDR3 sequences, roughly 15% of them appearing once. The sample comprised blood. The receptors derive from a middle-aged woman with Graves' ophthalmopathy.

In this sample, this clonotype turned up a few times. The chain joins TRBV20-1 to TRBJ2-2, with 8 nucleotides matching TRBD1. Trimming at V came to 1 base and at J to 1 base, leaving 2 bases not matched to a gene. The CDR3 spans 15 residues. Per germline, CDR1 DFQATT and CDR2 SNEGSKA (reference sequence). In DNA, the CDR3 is TGCAGTGCTAGAGCCGGGACAGGGAACACCGGGGAGCTGTTTTTT. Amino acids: CSARAGTGNTGELFF.

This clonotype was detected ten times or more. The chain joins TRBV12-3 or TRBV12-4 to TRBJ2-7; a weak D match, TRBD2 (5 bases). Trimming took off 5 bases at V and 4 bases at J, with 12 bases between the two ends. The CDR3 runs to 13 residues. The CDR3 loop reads CASSPRTFYEQYF. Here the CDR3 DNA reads TGTGCCAGCAGTCCAAGGACTTTTTACGAGCAGTACTTC.

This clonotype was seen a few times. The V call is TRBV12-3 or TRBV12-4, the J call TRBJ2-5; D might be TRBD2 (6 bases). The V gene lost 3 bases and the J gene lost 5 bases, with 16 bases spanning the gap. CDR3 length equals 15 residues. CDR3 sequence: CASSFSGQRGETQYF. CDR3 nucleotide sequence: TGTGCCAGCAGTTTTTCAGGACAACGGGGGGAGACCCAGTACTTC.

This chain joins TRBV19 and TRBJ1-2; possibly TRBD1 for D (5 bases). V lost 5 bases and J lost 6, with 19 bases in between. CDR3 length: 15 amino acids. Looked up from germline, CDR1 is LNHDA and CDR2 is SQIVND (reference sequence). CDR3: CASSEKGVPSDGYTF. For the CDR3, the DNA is TGTGCCAGTAGTGAGAAAGGGGTACCTTCGGATGGCTACACCTTC.

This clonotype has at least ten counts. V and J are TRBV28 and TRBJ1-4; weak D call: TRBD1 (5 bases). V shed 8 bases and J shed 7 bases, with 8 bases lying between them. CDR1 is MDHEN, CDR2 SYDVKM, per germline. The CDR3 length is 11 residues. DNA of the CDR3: TGTGCCAGCGGCAGGGTTGAAAAACTGTTTTTT. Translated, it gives CASGRVEKLFF.

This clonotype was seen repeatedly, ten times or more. DNA of the CDR3: TGTGCCAGTACCTCGACAGCGGGGGCGTACACTGAAGCTTTCTTT. Its translation: CASTSTAGAYTEAFF. The chain combines TRBV19 with TRBJ1-1; possible D gene TRBD1, 6 bases. The V end lost 7 bases, the J end lost 3 bases, and 18 bases lay between the germline ends. Germline CDR1 LNHDA, CDR2 SQIVND (reference sequence). CDR3 length: 15 residues.

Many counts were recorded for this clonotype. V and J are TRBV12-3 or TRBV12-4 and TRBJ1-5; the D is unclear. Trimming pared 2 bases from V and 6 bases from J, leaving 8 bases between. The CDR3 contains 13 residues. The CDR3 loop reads CASSLKKRQPQHF. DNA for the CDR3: TGTGCCAGCAGTTTAAAGAAGCGTCAGCCCCAGCATTTT.

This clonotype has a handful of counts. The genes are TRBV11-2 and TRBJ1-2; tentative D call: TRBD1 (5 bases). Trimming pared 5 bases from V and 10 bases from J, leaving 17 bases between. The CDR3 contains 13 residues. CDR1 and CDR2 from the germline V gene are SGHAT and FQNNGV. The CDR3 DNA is TGTGCCAGCAGCCTCTCCGGGGCCCCCTTCTACACCTTC. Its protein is CASSLSGAPFYTF.

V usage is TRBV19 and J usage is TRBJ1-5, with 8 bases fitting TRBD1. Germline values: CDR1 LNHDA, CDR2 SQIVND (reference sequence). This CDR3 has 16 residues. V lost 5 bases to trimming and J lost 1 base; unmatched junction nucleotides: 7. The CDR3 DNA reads TGTGCCAGTAGTTCACAGGGGGTAGGGAGCAATCAGCCCCAGCATTTT. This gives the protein CASSSQGVGSNQPQHF.

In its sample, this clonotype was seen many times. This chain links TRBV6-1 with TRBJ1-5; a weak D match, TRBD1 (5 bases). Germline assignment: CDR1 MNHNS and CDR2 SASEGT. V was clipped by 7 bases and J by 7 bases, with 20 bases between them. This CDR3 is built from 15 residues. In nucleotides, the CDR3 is TGTGCCAGCACCATCCAAGACAGTAACGTCCAGCCCCAGCATTTT. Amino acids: CASTIQDSNVQPQHF.

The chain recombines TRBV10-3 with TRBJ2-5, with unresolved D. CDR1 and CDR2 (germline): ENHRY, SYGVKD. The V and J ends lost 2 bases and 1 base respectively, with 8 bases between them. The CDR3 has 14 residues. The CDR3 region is CAISEISFQETQYF. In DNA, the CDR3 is TGTGCCATCAGTGAGATAAGCTTCCAAGAGACCCAGTACTTC.

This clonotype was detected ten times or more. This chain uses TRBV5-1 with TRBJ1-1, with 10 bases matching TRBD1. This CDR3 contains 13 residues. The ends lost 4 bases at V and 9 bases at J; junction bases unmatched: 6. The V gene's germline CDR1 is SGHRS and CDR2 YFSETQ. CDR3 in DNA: TGCGCCAGCAGCACGGGACAGGGGACTAAAGCTTTCTTT. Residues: CASSTGQGTKAFF.

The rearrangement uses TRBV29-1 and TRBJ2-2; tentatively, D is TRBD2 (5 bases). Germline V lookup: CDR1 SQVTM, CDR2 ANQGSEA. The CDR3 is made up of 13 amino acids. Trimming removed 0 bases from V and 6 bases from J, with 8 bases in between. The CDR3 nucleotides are TGCAGCGTTGAAGAAGGAGGCGCCGGGGAGCTGTTTTTT. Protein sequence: CSVEEGGAGELFF.

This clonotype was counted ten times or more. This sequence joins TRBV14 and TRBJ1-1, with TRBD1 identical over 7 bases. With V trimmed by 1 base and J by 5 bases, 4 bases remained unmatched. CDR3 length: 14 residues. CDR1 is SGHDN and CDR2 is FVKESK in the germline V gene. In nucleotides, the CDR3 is TGTGCCAGCAGCCAAGTTTACAGGGGAACTGAAGCTTTCTTT. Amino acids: CASSQVYRGTEAFF.

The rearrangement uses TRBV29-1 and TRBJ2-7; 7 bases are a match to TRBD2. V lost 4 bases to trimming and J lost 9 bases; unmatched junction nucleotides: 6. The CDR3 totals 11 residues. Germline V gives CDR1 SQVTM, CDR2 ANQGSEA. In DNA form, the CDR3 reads TGCAGCGTTGTGGCTAGCGGTGGGCAGTACTTC. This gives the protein CSVVASGGQYF.

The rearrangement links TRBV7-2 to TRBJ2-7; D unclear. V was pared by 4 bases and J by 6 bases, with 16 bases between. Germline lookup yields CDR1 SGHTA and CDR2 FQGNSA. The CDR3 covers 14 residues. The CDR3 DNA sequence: TGTGCCAGCAGCTCCTGGACGGGCCCCGGCGAGCAGTACTTC. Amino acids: CASSSWTGPGEQYF.

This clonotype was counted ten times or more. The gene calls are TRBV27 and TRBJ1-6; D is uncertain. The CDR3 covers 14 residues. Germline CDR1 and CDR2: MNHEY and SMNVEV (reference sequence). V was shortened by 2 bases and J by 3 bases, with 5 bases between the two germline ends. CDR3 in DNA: TGTGCCAGCAGTTTAGAACGCTATAATTCACCCCTCCACTTT. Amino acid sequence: CASSLERYNSPLHF.

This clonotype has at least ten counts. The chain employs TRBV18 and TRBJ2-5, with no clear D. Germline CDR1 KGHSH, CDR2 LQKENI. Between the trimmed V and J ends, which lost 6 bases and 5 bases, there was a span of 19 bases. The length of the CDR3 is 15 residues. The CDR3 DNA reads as TGTGCCAGCTCCCGGACGGTTGGAGCAGCTGAGACCCAGTACTTC. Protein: CASSRTVGAAETQYF.

This CDR3 is CASSPQLAGLYNEQFF. The CDR3 coding sequence is TGTGCCAGCAGTCCCCAGCTAGCGGGTCTCTACAATGAGCAGTTCTTC. The chain uses TRBV11-1 and TRBJ2-1, with 8 bases fitting TRBD2. The V gene's germline CDR1 is SGHAT and CDR2 FQDESV (reference sequence). The CDR3 has 16 amino acids. Trimming cost V 6 bases and J 3 bases; bases outside gene matches: 10. Full variable domain (remainder filled in from reference TRBV11-1 and TRBJ2-1): EAEVAQSPRYKITEKSQAVAFWCDPISGHATLYWYRQILGQGPELLVQFQDESVVDDSQLPKDRFSAERLKGVDSTLKIQPAELGDSAMYLCASSPQLAGLYNEQFFGPGTRLTVL.

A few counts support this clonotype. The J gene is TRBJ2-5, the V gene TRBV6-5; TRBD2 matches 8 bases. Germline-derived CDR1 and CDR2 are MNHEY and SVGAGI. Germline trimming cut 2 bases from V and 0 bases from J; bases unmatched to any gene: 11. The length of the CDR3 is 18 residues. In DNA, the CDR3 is TGTGCCAGCAGTTACCCAGGCGGAATCGGGGGGGACCAAGAGACCCAGTACTTC. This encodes CASSYPGGIGGDQETQYF.

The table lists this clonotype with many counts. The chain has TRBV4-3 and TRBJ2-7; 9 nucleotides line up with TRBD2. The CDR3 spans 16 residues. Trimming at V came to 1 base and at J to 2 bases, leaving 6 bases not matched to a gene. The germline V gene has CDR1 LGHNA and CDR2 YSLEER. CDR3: CASSQGVRGGAYEQYF. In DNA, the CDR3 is TGCGCCAGCAGCCAAGGTGTGCGGGGGGGCGCCTACGAGCAGTACTTC.

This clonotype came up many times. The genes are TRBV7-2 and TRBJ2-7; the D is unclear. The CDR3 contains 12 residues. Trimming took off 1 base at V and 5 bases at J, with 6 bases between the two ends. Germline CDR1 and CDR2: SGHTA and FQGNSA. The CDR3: CASSLDANEQYF. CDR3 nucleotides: TGTGCCAGCAGCTTAGATGCGAACGAGCAGTACTTC.

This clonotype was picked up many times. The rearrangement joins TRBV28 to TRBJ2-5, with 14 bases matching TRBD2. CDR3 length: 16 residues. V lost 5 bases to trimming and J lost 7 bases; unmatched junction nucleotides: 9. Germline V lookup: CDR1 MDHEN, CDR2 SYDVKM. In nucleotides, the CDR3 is TGTGCCAGCAGTGATTGGACTAGCGGGAGGAAGGTGACCCAGTACTTC. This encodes CASSDWTSGRKVTQYF.

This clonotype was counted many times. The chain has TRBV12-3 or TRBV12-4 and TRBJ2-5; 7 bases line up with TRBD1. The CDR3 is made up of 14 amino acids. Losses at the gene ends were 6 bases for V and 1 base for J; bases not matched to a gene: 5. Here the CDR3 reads CASRTGTVQETQYF. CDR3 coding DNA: TGTGCCAGCAGAACCGGGACAGTCCAAGAGACCCAGTACTTC.

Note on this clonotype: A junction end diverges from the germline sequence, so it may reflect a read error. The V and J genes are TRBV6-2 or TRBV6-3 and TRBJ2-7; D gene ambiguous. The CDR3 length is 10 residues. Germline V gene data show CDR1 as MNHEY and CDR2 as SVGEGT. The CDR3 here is CASGSYERYF. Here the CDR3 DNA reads TGTGCCAGCGGCTCATACGAGCGGTACTTC.

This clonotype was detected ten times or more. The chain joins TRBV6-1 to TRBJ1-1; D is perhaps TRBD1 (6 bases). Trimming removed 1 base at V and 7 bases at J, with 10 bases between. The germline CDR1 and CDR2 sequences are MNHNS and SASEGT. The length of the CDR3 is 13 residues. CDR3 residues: CASSEGTAFEAFF. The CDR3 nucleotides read TGTGCCAGCAGTGAAGGGACAGCCTTTGAAGCTTTCTTT.

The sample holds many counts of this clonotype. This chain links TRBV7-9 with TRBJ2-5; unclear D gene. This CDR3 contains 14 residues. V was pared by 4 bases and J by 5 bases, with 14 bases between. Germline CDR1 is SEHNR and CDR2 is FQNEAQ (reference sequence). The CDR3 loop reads CASSSVDSDETQYF. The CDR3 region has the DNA TGTGCCAGCAGCTCCGTTGACTCCGATGAGACCCAGTACTTC. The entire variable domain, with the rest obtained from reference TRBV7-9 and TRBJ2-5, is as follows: DTGVSQNPRHKITKRGQNVTFRCDPISEHNRLYWYRQTLGQGPEFLTYFQNEAQLEKSRLLSDRFSAERPKGSFSTLEIQRTEQGDSAMYLCASSSVDSDETQYFGPGTRLLVL.